This T cell receptor beta chain was observed in a study of blood T cell repertoires in COVID-19. V was pared by 3 bases and J by 8 bases, with 8 bases between. The CDR3 contains 13 residues. Sequenced by immunoSEQ multiplex PCR; TCRdb stores in-frame clones only, minus some. Of a few hundred thousand clones in the sample, almost 85% are singletons; the top ten hold 7.2%. The sequenced sample was peripheral blood. This chain connects TRBV12-3 or TRBV12-4 to TRBJ1-6; D gene uncertain. This receptor was obtained from a human donor in a cohort sampled during active COVID-19. The CDR3 here is CASSLEGDSPLHF. The CDR3 DNA reads TGTGCCAGCAGTTTGGAGGGAGATTCACCCCTCCACTTT.